This record looks at one T cell receptor (beta chain) sequence and its context. Its antigen is not identified. The data originate from a study of cytomegalovirus exposure and HLA in healthy donors. Study findings and constraints: A few chains linked to CMV were shown in vitro to be specific for CMV antigens.

Profiling relied on immunoSEQ multiplex PCR, and the TCRdb table lists in-frame clones only, not all of them. Here the sample spans around 60,000 clones, around 90% being singletons. Sequencing input: PBMCs. This clonotype was sampled from a young woman in good health and CMV-seronegative.

CDR3 nucleotide sequence: TGCGCCAGCAGCCCGCGCGCCGGTCGGGGGGTTGGCTACACCTTC. Translated: CASSPRAGRGVGYTF. The chain links TRBV5-1 to TRBJ1-2; D might be TRBD1 (5 bases). V lost 4 bases and J lost 7, with 20 bases in between. This CDR3 comprises 15 residues. The germline V gene has CDR1 SGHRS and CDR2 YFSETQ.